What follows are 21 T cell receptor beta chains derived from one specimen sequenced in a study of T cells in Graves' hyperthyroidism and ophthalmopathy. Amplification targeted TCR beta CDR3 regions from RNA transcripts. Initially, a first-round RT-PCR of the TCR CDR3 employed the HTBI primer set. TCRdb reprocessed the multiplex PCR reads with MiXCR, giving one entry per CDR3 protein. The data contain about 360,000 distinct CDR3 sequences, less than 20% of them singletons. Source material: blood. These receptors were collected from a woman under 30 with Graves' hyperthyroidism that later progressed to Graves' ophthalmopathy.

This clonotype was counted ten times or more. J is TRBJ2-5 and V is TRBV27; TRBD2 matches 8 bases. The CDR3 totals 16 residues. Germline-derived CDR1 and CDR2 are MNHEY and SMNVEV (reference sequence). With 5 bases clipped from V and 4 bases from J, the junction kept 12 bases outside the gene matches. For the CDR3, the DNA is TGTGCCAGCAGTACCTGGACTAGCCAGTTCCCAGAGACCCAGTACTTC. It codes for CASSTWTSQFPETQYF.

This clonotype was observed at least ten times. This chain links TRBV11-2 with TRBJ2-1; weak D call: TRBD2 (6 bases). CDR3 length: 14 amino acids. The germline gives CDR1 SGHAT, CDR2 FQNNGV. Trimming removed 0 bases at V and 10 bases at J, with 13 bases between. This CDR3 reads CASSLDRPGLEQFF. Written as DNA, the CDR3 is TGTGCCAGCAGCTTAGATCGTCCCGGACTAGAGCAGTTCTTC.

For this clonotype: The junction differs from germline at one of its ends, possibly a read error. The chain has TRBV28 and TRBJ1-1; D is uncertain. CDR3 length equals 11 residues. Germline CDR1 and CDR2: MDHEN and SYDVKM. CDR3 nucleotides: TGTGCCGGCAGTCAGAACACTGAAGCTTTCTTT. As protein: CAGSQNTEAFF.

This clonotype appeared a few times. The chain has TRBV10-2 and TRBJ1-2; D gene ambiguous. Germline V gene lookup returns CDR1 WSHSY and CDR2 SAAADI. V was trimmed by 7 bases and J by 3 bases, leaving 12 bases between them. The CDR3 covers 13 residues. CDR3 in amino acids: CASMDRAHYGYTF. For the CDR3, the DNA is TGCGCCAGCATGGATCGGGCTCACTATGGCTACACCTTC.

This clonotype was recorded a few times. The chain couples TRBV3-1 to TRBJ2-7; the match to TRBD2 covers 10 bases. Trimming took 4 bases from V and 3 from J; bases not matched to a gene: 9. Germline V CDR1 and CDR2: LGHDT, YNNKEL (reference sequence). The CDR3 covers 16 residues. CDR3 nucleotides: TGTGCCAGCAGCCCCTACGAAGGACTAGCGGACTACGAGCAGTACTTC. Protein product: CASSPYEGLADYEQYF.

This clonotype was seen many times. This chain connects TRBV7-9 to TRBJ2-1; the match to TRBD1 covers 8 bases. V gave up 2 bases and J gave up 7 bases; unmatched junction bases: 7. The CDR3 loop spans 15 amino acids. CDR1 SEHNR and CDR2 FQNEAQ come from the germline V gene (reference sequence). The CDR3: CASSLPPRQGNEQFF. Here the CDR3 DNA reads TGTGCCAGCAGCTTACCGCCAAGACAGGGGAATGAGCAGTTCTTC.

This clonotype has ten or more counts. This rearrangement joins TRBV2 to TRBJ1-1; 7 positions agree with TRBD1. V shed 7 bases, J shed 1 base, and the junction held 6 bases outside the gene matches. Per germline, CDR1 SNHLY and CDR2 FYNNEI. The CDR3 loop spans 14 amino acids. The CDR3 loop is CASKVDRANTEAFF. For the CDR3, the DNA is TGTGCCAGCAAGGTCGACAGGGCGAACACTGAAGCTTTCTTT.

This clonotype showed up many times. The J gene is TRBJ1-1, the V gene TRBV11-1; the D is unclear. The germline V and J ends were trimmed by 2 bases and 7 bases, with 23 bases remaining between them. The CDR3 covers 17 residues. Germline-derived CDR1 and CDR2 are SGHAT and FQDESV (reference sequence). The CDR3, as DNA: TGTGCCAGCAGCTTAACTTGGCCCTTGGGTGGACCAGTTGAAGCTTTCTTT. Translation gives CASSLTWPLGGPVEAFF.

This clonotype showed up many times. The rearrangement joins TRBV29-1 to TRBJ2-7; D unclear. V lost 5 bases, J lost 2 bases, and 10 bases lay in between. This CDR3 is built from 12 residues. Germline CDR1 reads SQVTM; CDR2 reads ANQGSEA. The CDR3 reads CSVNSGTYEQYF. The CDR3 coding sequence is TGCAGCGTTAACAGTGGCACCTACGAGCAGTACTTC.

The genes are TRBV28 and TRBJ1-5; 7 bases line up with TRBD1. This CDR3 region has 12 residues. Germline values: CDR1 MDHEN, CDR2 SYDVKM. V trimming: 10 bases; J trimming: 6 bases; junction bases outside the gene matches: 6. This CDR3 is CAIATGSQPQHF. The CDR3 DNA reads as TGTGCCATTGCGACAGGGTCTCAGCCCCAGCATTTT.

In its sample, this clonotype was seen a few times. The rearrangement uses TRBV5-8 and TRBJ1-3; no definite D call. CDR3 size: 16 residues. Germline loops: CDR1 SGHTS, CDR2 YDEGEE. V was clipped by 5 bases and J by 3 bases, with 18 bases between them. The CDR3 sequence is CASSDHTSWDGNTIYF. The CDR3 nucleotides read TGTGCCAGCAGTGATCATACTTCCTGGGATGGAAACACCATATATTTT. The variable domain in full, completed from reference TRBV5-8 and TRBJ1-3, reads EAGVTQSPTHLIKTRGQQATLRCSPISGHTSVYWYQQALGLGLQFLLWYDEGEERNRGNFPPRFSGRQFPNYSSELNVNALELEDSALYLCASSDHTSWDGNTIYFGEGSWLTVV.

In its sample, this clonotype was seen a few times. The rearrangement uses TRBV7-9 and TRBJ2-1, with 8 bases lining up with TRBD2. Germline CDR1 and CDR2: SEHNR and FQNEAQ (reference sequence). The junction had 18 bases not matched to a gene; V was cut back by 5 bases and J by 3 bases. The CDR3 has 19 amino acids. The CDR3 here is CASSPTGTSPNLYYNEQFF. CDR3 DNA: TGTGCCAGCAGCCCGACCGGGACTAGTCCCAACCTTTACTACAATGAGCAGTTCTTC.

On this clonotype: This may stem from a read error, because a much larger clone lies one nucleotide away. V is TRBV6-1 and J is TRBJ1-2; D is possibly TRBD1 (6 bases). V gave up 5 bases and J gave up 3 bases, with 16 bases separating them. The CDR3 loop spans 15 amino acids. Germline values: CDR1 MNHNS, CDR2 SASEGT. The CDR3 is CASSPQGRGDYGYTF. The CDR3 nucleotides are TGTGCCAGCAGTCCACAGGGAAGGGGGGACTATGGCTACACCTTC.

The chain combines TRBV28 with TRBJ2-7, with D uncertain. The germline V gene has CDR1 MDHEN and CDR2 SYDVKM. Trimming took 2 bases from V and 4 from J, leaving 12 bases between them. The CDR3 extends over 14 amino acids. The CDR3 DNA reads as TGTGCCAGCAGTTTACTCCGGAGTGGGTACGAGCAGTACTTC. Amino acids: CASSLLRSGYEQYF.

This clonotype was detected ten times or more. The chain combines TRBV27 with TRBJ2-3; unclear D gene. Germline lookup yields CDR1 MNHEY and CDR2 SMNVEV (reference sequence). V was trimmed by 2 bases and J by 2 bases, leaving 8 bases between them. This CDR3 has 14 amino acids. CDR3 loop: CASSLIGLTDTQYF. The CDR3 DNA sequence: TGTGCCAGCAGTTTAATTGGCCTCACAGATACGCAGTATTTT.

V and J are TRBV27 and TRBJ2-2; unclear D gene. The V end lost 4 bases, the J end lost 7 bases, and 13 bases lay between the germline ends. Germline CDR1 is MNHEY and CDR2 is SMNVEV (reference sequence). The CDR3 covers 14 residues. The chain's CDR3 is CASSSRTPGGELFF. CDR3 nucleotides: TGTGCCAGCAGTTCTAGAACTCCGGGCGGGGAGCTGTTTTTT.

This clonotype was found many times. V and J are TRBV7-9 and TRBJ1-4; D not resolved. The CDR3 consists of 17 residues. Trimming pared 3 bases from V and 1 base from J, leaving 15 bases between. Per germline, CDR1 SEHNR and CDR2 FQNEAQ (reference sequence). CDR3 sequence (DNA): TGTGCCAGCAGCTTCGGGCCGCTGAAGGGAACTAATGAAAAACTGTTTTTT. This encodes CASSFGPLKGTNEKLFF. Full variable domain (outside the CDR3, taken from reference TRBV7-9 and TRBJ1-4): DTGVSQNPRHKITKRGQNVTFRCDPISEHNRLYWYRQTLGQGPEFLTYFQNEAQLEKSRLLSDRFSAERPKGSFSTLEIQRTEQGDSAMYLCASSFGPLKGTNEKLFFGSGTQLSVL.

This clonotype has just a few counts. The chain carries TRBV20-1 and TRBJ2-6; D is unresolved. V lost 3 bases and J lost 1, with 7 bases in between. Per the germline V gene, CDR1 is DFQATT and CDR2 is SNEGSKA (reference sequence). CDR3 length equals 14 residues. CDR3 amino acids: CSARDPSGANVLTF. Written as DNA, the CDR3 is TGCAGTGCTAGGGACCCTTCTGGGGCCAACGTCCTGACTTTC.

This clonotype was detected ten times or more. The chain carries TRBV27 and TRBJ1-1; D not resolved. Germline V CDR1 and CDR2: MNHEY, SMNVEV (reference sequence). The CDR3 loop spans 14 amino acids. Trimming took off 6 bases at V and 4 bases at J, with 15 bases between the two ends. The CDR3 here is CASSPAGSSTEAFF. The DNA of the CDR3 is TGTGCCAGCAGCCCGGCCGGGTCGAGCACTGAAGCTTTCTTT.

The chain couples TRBV5-1 to TRBJ2-7; D unresolved. Trimming cost V 0 bases and J 2 bases, with 9 bases left between them. CDR3 length: 14 residues. Germline CDR1 and CDR2: SGHRS and YFSETQ. CDR3 sequence (DNA): TGCGCCAGCAGCTTGGCCCAAAAGCCCTACGAGCAGTACTTC. Translating it yields CASSLAQKPYEQYF. The entire variable domain, with the rest obtained from reference TRBV5-1 and TRBJ2-7, is as follows: KAGVTQTPRYLIKTRGQQVTLSCSPISGHRSVSWYQQTPGQGLQFLFEYFSETQRNKGNFPGRFSGRQFSNSRSEMNVSTLELGDSALYLCASSLAQKPYEQYFGPGTRLTVT.

The chain couples TRBV29-1 to TRBJ2-1; D might be TRBD2 (7 bases). With 5 bases removed from V and 1 base from J, the gap between germline ends came to 18 bases. Germline V gene data show CDR1 as SQVTM and CDR2 as ANQGSEA. The CDR3 runs to 16 residues. CDR3 DNA: TGCAGCGTTTATGACTCCAGGGGAGGGTCCTACAATGAGCAGTTCTTC. Amino acids: CSVYDSRGGSYNEQFF.